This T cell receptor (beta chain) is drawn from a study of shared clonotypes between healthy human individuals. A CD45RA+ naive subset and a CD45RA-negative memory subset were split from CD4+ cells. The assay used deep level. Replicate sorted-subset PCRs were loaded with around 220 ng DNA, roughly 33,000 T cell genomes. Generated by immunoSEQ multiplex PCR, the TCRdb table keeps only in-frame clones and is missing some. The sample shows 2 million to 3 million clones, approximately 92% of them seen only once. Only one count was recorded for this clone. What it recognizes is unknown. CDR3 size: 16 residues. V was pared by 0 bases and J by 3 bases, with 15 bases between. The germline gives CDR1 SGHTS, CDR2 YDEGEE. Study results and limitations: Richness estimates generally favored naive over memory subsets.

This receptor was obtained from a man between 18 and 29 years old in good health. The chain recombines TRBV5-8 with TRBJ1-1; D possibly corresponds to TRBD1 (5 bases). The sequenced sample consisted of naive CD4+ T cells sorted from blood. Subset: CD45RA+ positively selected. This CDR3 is CASSLGFGTWDTEAFF. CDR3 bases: TGTGCCAGCAGCTTGGGATTCGGGACCTGGGACACTGAAGCTTTCTTT.